This T cell receptor beta chain appears in the sequencing data of a study of CD8+CD57+ T cells in acquired aplastic anemia. The TCR beta profiling, which covered VDJ combination and CDR3 sequence, was carried out using genomic DNA as the template. TCRdb reanalysed the reads using MiXCR and keeps one entry per CDR3 protein. The table includes about 42,000 distinct CDR3 sequences, around 67% detected once. The CDR3 length is 12 residues. Germline V lookup: CDR1 LGHDT, CDR2 YNNKEL (reference sequence). The V end was cut by 5 bases, the J end by 3 bases, with 7 bases between. The sequenced sample was sorted CD4+, CD8+, or CD8+CD57+ T cells (not recorded which) from PBMCs. The V gene is TRBV3-1, the J gene TRBJ2-5, with D unclear. The TCR originated in a human donor in good health, serving as a control. CDR3 nucleotide sequence: TGTGCCAGCAGCGCAAGAGAAGAGACCCAGTACTTC. Protein product: CASSAREETQYF.